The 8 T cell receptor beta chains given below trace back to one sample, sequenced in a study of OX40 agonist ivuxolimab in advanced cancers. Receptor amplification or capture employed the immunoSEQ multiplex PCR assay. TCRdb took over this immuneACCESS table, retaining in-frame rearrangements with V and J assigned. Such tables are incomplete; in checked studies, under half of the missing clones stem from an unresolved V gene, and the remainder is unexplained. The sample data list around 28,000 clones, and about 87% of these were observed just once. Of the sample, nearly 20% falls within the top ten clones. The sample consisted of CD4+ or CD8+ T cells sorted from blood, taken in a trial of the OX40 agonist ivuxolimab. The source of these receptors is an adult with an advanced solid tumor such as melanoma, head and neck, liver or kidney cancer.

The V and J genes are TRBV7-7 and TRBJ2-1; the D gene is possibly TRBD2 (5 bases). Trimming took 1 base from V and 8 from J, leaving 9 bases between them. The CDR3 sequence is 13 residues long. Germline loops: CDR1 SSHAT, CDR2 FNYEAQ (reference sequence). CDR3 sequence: CASSLVPGDEQFF. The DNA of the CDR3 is TGTGCCAGCAGCTTAGTGCCCGGGGATGAGCAGTTCTTC.

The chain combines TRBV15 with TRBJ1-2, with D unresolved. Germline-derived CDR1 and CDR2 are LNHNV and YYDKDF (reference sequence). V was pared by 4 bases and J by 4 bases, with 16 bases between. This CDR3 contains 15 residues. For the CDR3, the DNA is TGTGCCACCAGCACCCGTCGAGAGGCCCTCTATGGCTACACCTTC. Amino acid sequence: CATSTRREALYGYTF.

CDR3 DNA: TGCGCCAGCAGCCAAGTATTTAGCTCCTACAATGAGCAGTTCTTC. This translates into CASSQVFSSYNEQFF. V is TRBV4-1 and J is TRBJ2-1; D unresolved. The ends were cut back, 1 base at V and 0 bases at J, with 7 bases in the middle. Germline V gene data show CDR1 as MGHRA and CDR2 as YSYEKL. This CDR3 comprises 15 residues.

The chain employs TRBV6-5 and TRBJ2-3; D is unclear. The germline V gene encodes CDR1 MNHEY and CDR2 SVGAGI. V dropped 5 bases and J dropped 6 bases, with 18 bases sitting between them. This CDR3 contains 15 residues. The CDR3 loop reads CASSPLSYGPDTQYF. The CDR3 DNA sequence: TGTGCCAGCAGTCCACTAAGTTACGGCCCCGATACGCAGTATTTT.

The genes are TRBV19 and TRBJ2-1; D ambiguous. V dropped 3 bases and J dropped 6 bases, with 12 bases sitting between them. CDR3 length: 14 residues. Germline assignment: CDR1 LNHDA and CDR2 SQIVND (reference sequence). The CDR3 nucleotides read TGTGCCAGTAGTATTGGAACGGTGACCAATGAGCAGTTCTTC. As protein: CASSIGTVTNEQFF.

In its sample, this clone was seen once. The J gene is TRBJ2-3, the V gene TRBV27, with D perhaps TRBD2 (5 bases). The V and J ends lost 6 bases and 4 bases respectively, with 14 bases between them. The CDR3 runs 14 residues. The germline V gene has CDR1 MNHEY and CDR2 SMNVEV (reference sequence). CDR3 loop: CASSPMRVADTQYF. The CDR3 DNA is TGTGCCAGCAGCCCCATGAGGGTCGCAGATACGCAGTATTTT.

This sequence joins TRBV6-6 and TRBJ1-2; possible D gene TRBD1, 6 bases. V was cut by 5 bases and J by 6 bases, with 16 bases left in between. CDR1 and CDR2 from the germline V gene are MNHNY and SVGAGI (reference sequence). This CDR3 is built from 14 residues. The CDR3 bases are TGTGCCAGCAGTCCCACCACAGGGACTCATGGCTACACCTTC. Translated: CASSPTTGTHGYTF.

The CDR3 loop is CASSQVYDRYSNQPQHF. CDR3 in DNA: TGCGCCAGCAGCCAAGTATACGACAGGTATAGCAATCAGCCCCAGCATTTT. The chain couples TRBV4-3 to TRBJ1-5; a possible D gene is TRBD1 (6 bases). Germline V gene sequence: CDR1 LGHNA, CDR2 YSLEER. Trimming removed 1 base at V and 0 bases at J, with 13 bases between. The CDR3 runs 17 residues.